Listed below are T cell receptor beta chains from one sample, sequenced in a study of shared clonotypes between healthy human individuals. Sequenced by immunoSEQ multiplex PCR; TCRdb stores in-frame clones only, minus some. The sample records 700,000 to 950,000 clones, about 96% being singletons. What was sequenced was naive CD8+ T cells sorted from blood. The receptors originated from a man aged 30-40 years in good health. Both conserved end residues are part of each CDR3. The D gene is left open where the match is weak. Clone size is given for some rows only: seen once, a few or many times, or a class if the clone is expanded.

v_call,d_call,j_call,clone_size,cdr3_aa,cdr3_nt
TRBV7-9,TRBD2,TRBJ2-7,.,CASSIGTSDYEQYF,TGTGCCAGCAGCATCGGGACTAGCGACTACGAGCAGTACTTC
TRBV27,TRBD2,TRBJ2-5,.,CASTPYGLAGETQYF,TGTGCCAGCACCCCCTACGGGCTAGCGGGAGAGACCCAGTACTTC
TRBV29-1,TRBD1,TRBJ1-2,.,CSVEDPPGQGTTLAYGYTF,TGCAGCGTTGAAGATCCGCCGGGACAGGGAACAACGCTGGCCTATGGCTACACCTTC
TRBV7-2,.,TRBJ2-1,.,CASSIPGFDEQFF,TGTGCCAGCAGCATCCCAGGTTTTGATGAGCAGTTCTTC
TRBV15,.,TRBJ2-7,.,CATSRDSGTSLYEQYF,TGTGCCACCAGCAGAGATTCGGGGACGAGCCTTTACGAGCAGTACTTC
TRBV4-1,.,TRBJ2-3,once,CASSQDHRITDTQYF,TGCGCCAGCAGCCAAGATCACAGAATCACAGATACGCAGTATTTT
TRBV6-5,.,TRBJ2-1,.,CASSLDDNEQFF,TGTGCCAGCAGTTTGGACGACAATGAGCAGTTCTTC
TRBV12-5,TRBD2,TRBJ2-7,.,CASGPNRGLAGGF,TGTGCTAGTGGTCCAAACCGGGGACTAGCGGGAGGTTTC
TRBV5-4,.,TRBJ2-3,.,CASSLSDNTDTQYF,TGTGCCAGCAGCTTGTCTGACAACACAGATACGCAGTATTTT
TRBV7-9,.,TRBJ2-1,.,CADKRISYNEQFF,TGTGCAGATAAGCGGATTTCCTACAATGAGCAGTTCTTC
TRBV10-3,.,TRBJ1-2,.,CAIRGTNYGYTF,TGTGCCATCAGGGGGACGAACTATGGCTACACCTTC
TRBV7-9,.,TRBJ2-1,.,CGCLSDNEQFF,TGTGGTTGTTTGTCGGACAATGAGCAGTTCTTC
TRBV4-1,TRBD2,TRBJ2-2,.,CASSQGLAGGGTGELFF,TGCGCCAGCAGCCAAGGACTAGCGGGAGGGGGCACCGGGGAGCTGTTTTTT
TRBV7-6,TRBD1,TRBJ1-3,.,CASSLAPDRGSGNTIYF,TGTGCCAGCAGCTTAGCGCCCGACAGGGGGTCTGGAAACACCATATATTTT
TRBV10-3,.,TRBJ1-4,.,CAISEASNEKLFF,TGTGCCATCAGTGAAGCATCTAATGAAAAACTGTTTTTT
TRBV27,.,TRBJ2-6,.,CASSLVAGANVLTF,TGTGCCAGCAGTTTGGTTGCTGGGGCCAACGTCCTGACTTTC
TRBV9,.,TRBJ2-7,.,CASSVGPKPSYEQYF,TGTGCCAGCAGCGTAGGACCGAAGCCGTCCTACGAGCAGTACTTC
TRBV5-4,.,TRBJ2-1,.,CASSRQQGVYEQFF,TGTGCCAGCAGCAGGCAACAGGGTGTCTATGAGCAGTTCTTC
TRBV9,.,TRBJ2-3,.,CASTPWGGATDTQYF,TGTGCCAGCACCCCCTGGGGGGGGGCCACAGATACGCAGTATTTT
TRBV9,.,TRBJ2-3,.,CASSAPSSTDTQYF,TGTGCCAGCAGCGCACCATCTAGCACAGATACGCAGTATTTT
TRBV9,.,TRBJ2-7,once,CASSVGGSSYEQYF,TGTGCCAGCAGCGTAGGCGGTAGCTCCTACGAGCAGTACTTC
TRBV7-9,.,TRBJ1-5,.,CASSFSQGGSNQPQHF,TGTGCCAGCAGCTTTTCCCAGGGTGGCAGCAATCAGCCCCAGCATTTT
TRBV7-9,.,TRBJ2-3,.,CASSYIASTDTQYF,TGTGCCAGCAGCTATATAGCGAGCACAGATACGCAGTATTTT
TRBV5-4,.,TRBJ2-2,.,CASSARGTGELFF,TGTGCCAGCAGCGCCCGGGGCACCGGGGAGCTGTTTTTT
TRBV7-9,.,TRBJ1-1,.,CASSLVGGEAFF,TGTGCCAGCAGCTTAGTAGGGGGTGAAGCTTTCTTT
TRBV18,.,TRBJ2-1,.,CASSSVLGGHNEQFF,TGTGCCAGCTCATCGGTGCTAGGGGGGCACAATGAGCAGTTCTTC
TRBV14,.,TRBJ2-1,.,CASSQWASAYNEQFF,TGTGCCAGCAGCCAATGGGCTAGCGCGTACAATGAGCAGTTCTTC
TRBV7-9,.,TRBJ2-5,.,CASSLSLLGETQYF,TGTGCCAGCAGCCTAAGCCTCCTGGGGGAGACCCAGTACTTC
TRBV7-9,TRBD1,TRBJ2-7,.,CASSNRDSYEQYF,TGTGCCAGCAGCAACCGGGACAGCTACGAGCAGTACTTC
TRBV11-2,.,TRBJ2-2,.,CASSLGPRELFF,TGTGCCAGCAGCTTAGGGCCCAGAGAGCTGTTTTTT
TRBV29-1,.,TRBJ2-3,.,CSVRTDWEDTQYF,TGCAGCGTGAGAACTGACTGGGAAGATACGCAGTATTTT
TRBV27,TRBD1,TRBJ2-7,.,CASSHPGQGNEQYF,TGTGCCAGCAGTCACCCGGGACAGGGAAACGAGCAGTACTTC
TRBV7-9,.,TRBJ2-1,.,CASRLTSTRGGPTYNEQFF,TGTGCCAGCAGGCTAACTTCAACAAGGGGGGGACCTACCTACAATGAGCAGTTCTTC
TRBV5-4,TRBD2,TRBJ2-3,.,CASSFRLGLAGITDTQYF,TGTGCCAGCAGCTTTCGCCTGGGACTAGCGGGAATCACAGATACGCAGTATTTT
TRBV25-1,TRBD2,TRBJ2-2,.,CASSGSSGVLNTGELFF,TGTGCCAGCAGTGGATCTAGCGGGGTCCTAAACACCGGGGAGCTGTTTTTT
TRBV10-2,.,TRBJ2-2,.,CASSETTGELFF,TGCGCCAGCAGTGAGACTACCGGGGAGCTGTTTTTT
TRBV7-9,TRBD2,TRBJ2-3,.,CASSSGADTQYF,TGTGCCAGCAGTAGCGGGGCTGATACGCAGTATTTT
TRBV4-3,.,TRBJ1-2,once,CASSQDRGRSDYTF,TGCGCCAGCAGCCAAGATCGGGGCCGAAGCGACTACACCTTC
TRBV30,TRBD2,TRBJ2-1,.,CAWSLSSGYNEQFF,TGTGCCTGGAGTTTGTCTAGCGGGTACAATGAGCAGTTCTTC
TRBV25-1,.,TRBJ1-2,.,CASSEGGLGDYGYTF,TGTGCCAGCAGTGAAGGAGGACTAGGGGACTATGGCTACACCTTC
TRBV6-6,.,TRBJ2-3,.,CASFQTDTQYF,TGTGCCAGCTTTCAAACAGATACGCAGTATTTT
TRBV13,.,TRBJ2-5,.,CASSLIFAGTKETQYF,TGTGCCAGCAGCTTAATTTTCGCGGGGACCAAAGAGACCCAGTACTTC
TRBV27,.,TRBJ1-1,.,CASRSQSNTEAFF,TGTGCCAGCAGGTCGCAGTCGAACACTGAAGCTTTCTTT
TRBV7-9,.,TRBJ2-1,.,CASSLGANQFF,TGTGCCAGCAGCTTAGGGGCGAACCAGTTCTTC
TRBV6-1,.,TRBJ1-4,once,CASNGQAATNEKLFF,TGTGCCAGCAACGGGCAGGCAGCAACTAATGAAAAACTGTTTTTT
TRBV7-8,TRBD2,TRBJ2-7,.,CASTSGSGYEQYF,TGTGCCAGCACCAGCGGGAGCGGCTACGAGCAGTACTTC
TRBV27,.,TRBJ2-2,.,CASSPGPYTGELFF,TGTGCCAGCAGCCCCGGGCCTTACACCGGGGAGCTGTTTTTT
TRBV15,.,TRBJ1-4,.,CATSRDGGGEVGNEKLFF,TGTGCCACCAGCAGAGATGGTGGAGGGGAAGTTGGTAATGAAAAACTGTTTTTT
TRBV5-4,.,TRBJ2-7,once,CASSPPDGREQYF,TGTGCCAGCAGCCCGCCTGACGGAAGAGAGCAGTACTTC
TRBV11-3,TRBD2,TRBJ2-1,.,CASSRRASGAYNEQFF,TGTGCCAGCAGCCGTCGGGCTAGCGGAGCCTACAATGAGCAGTTCTTC
TRBV25-1,TRBD2,TRBJ2-3,.,CASSAWGGSGEWADTQYF,TGTGCCAGCAGTGCCTGGGGGGGGTCGGGAGAATGGGCAGATACGCAGTATTTT
TRBV6-6,.,TRBJ2-1,.,CASSPGTGQQFF,TGTGCCAGCAGCCCCGGGACTGGCCAGCAGTTCTTC
TRBV2,TRBD2,TRBJ2-1,.,CASENQKTSAYNEQFF,TGTGCCAGCGAAAATCAAAAGACTAGCGCATACAATGAGCAGTTCTTC